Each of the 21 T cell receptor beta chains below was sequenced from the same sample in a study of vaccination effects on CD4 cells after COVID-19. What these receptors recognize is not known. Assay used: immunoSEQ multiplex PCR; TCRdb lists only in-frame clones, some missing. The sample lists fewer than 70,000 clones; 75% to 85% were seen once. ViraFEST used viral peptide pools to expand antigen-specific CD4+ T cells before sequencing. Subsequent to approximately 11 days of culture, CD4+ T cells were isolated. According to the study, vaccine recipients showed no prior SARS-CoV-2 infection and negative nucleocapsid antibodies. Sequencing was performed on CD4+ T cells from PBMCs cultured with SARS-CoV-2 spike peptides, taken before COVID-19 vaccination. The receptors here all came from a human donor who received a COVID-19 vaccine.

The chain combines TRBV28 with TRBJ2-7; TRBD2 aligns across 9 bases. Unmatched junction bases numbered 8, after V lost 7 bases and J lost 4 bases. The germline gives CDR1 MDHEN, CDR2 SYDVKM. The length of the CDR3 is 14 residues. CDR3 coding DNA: TGTGCCAGCACCCCGGCGGGAGGGCTTTACGAGCAGTACGTC. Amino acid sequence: CASTPAGGLYEQYV.

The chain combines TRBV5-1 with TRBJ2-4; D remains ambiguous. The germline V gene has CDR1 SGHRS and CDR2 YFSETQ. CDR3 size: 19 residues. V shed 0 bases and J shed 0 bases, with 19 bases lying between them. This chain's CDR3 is CASSLDTGQAILAKNIQYF. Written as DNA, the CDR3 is TGCGCCAGCAGCTTGGATACGGGCCAAGCAATACTAGCCAAAAACATTCAGTACTTC.

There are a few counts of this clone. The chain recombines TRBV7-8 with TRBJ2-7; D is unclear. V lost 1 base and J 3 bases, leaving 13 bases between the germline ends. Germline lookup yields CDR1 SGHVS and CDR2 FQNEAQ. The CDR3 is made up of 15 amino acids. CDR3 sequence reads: CASSLGLLIGYEQYV. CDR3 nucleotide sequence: TGTGCCAGCAGCTTAGGGCTCCTCATAGGCTACGAGCAGTACGTC.

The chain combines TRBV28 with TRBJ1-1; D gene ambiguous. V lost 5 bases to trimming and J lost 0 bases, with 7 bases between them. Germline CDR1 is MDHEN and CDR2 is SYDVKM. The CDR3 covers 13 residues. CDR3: CASSPFLNTEAFF. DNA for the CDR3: TGTGCCAGCAGTCCTTTCCTGAACACTGAAGCTTTCTTT.

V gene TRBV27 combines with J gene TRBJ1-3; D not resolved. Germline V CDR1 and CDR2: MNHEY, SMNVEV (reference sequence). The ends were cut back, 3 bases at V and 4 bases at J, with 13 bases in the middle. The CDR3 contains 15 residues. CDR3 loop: CASSFILSRGNTIYF. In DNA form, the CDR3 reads TGTGCCAGCAGTTTTATACTATCGAGGGGAAACACCATATATTTT.

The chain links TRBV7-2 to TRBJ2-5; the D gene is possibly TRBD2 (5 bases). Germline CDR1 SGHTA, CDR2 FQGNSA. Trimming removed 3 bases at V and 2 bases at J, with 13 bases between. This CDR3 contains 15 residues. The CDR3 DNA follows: TGTGCCAGCAGCTTTCGGGGTACCGGGCAAGAGACCCAGTACTTC. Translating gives CASSFRGTGQETQYF.

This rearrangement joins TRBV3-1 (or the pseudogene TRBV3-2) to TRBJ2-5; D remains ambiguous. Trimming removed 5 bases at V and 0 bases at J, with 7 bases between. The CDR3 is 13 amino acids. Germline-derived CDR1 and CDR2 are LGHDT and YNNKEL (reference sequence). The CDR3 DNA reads TGTGCCAGCAGCTCCCAATACCAAGAGACCCAGTACTTC. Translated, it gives CASSSQYQETQYF.

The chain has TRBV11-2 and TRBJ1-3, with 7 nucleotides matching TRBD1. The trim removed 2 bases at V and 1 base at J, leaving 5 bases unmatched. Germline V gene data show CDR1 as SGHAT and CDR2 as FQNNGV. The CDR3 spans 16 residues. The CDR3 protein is CASSLTLQGSGNTIYF. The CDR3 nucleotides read TGTGCCAGCAGCTTAACCTTACAGGGGTCTGGAAACACCATATATTTT.

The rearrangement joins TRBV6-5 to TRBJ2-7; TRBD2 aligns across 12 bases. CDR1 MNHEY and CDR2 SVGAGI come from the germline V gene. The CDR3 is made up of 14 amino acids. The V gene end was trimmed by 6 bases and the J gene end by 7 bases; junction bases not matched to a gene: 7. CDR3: CASRRLAGDTEQYV. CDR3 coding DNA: TGTGCCAGCAGACGACTAGCGGGGGACACAGAGCAGTACGTC.

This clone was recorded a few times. CDR3 DNA sequence: TGTGCCAGCAGCTTTGTAGACAGGGACAATGAGCAGTTCTTC. Encoded protein: CASSFVDRDNEQFF. This sequence joins TRBV12-1 and TRBJ2-1; TRBD1, the table's D call, lacks a check against the DNA. TRBV12-1 is reported as a pseudogene. This CDR3 is 14 amino acids long.

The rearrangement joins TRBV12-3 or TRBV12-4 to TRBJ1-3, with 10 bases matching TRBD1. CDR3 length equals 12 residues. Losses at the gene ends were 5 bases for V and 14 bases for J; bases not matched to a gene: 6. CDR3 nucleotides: TGTGCCAGCAGTATTATTGGACAGGGGGTATATTTT. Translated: CASSIIGQGVYF.

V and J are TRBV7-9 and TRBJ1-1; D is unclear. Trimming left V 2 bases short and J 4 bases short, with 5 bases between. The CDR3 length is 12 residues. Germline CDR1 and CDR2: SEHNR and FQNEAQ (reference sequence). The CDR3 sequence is CASSLTSTEAFF. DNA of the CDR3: TGTGCCAGCAGCTTAACTTCCACTGAAGCTTTCTTT.

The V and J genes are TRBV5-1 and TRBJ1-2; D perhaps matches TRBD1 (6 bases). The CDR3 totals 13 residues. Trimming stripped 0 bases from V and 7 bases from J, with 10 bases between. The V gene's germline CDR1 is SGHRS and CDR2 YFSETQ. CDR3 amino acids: CASSLDRVVGYTF. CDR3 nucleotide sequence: TGCGCCAGCAGCTTGGACAGGGTGGTTGGCTACACCTTC.

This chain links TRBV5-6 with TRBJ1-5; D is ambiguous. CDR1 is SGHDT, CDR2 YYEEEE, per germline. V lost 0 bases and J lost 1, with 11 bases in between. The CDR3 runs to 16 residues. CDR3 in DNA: TGTGCCAGCAGCTTGGAGGGCGGGAGAAGCAATCAGCCCCAGCATTTT. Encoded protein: CASSLEGGRSNQPQHF. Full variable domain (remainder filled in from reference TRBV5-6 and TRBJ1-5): DAGVTQSPTHLIKTRGQQVTLRCSPKSGHDTVSWYQQALGQGPQFIFQYYEEEERQRGNFPDRFSGHQFPNYSSELNVNALLLGDSALYLCASSLEGGRSNQPQHFGDGTRLSIL.

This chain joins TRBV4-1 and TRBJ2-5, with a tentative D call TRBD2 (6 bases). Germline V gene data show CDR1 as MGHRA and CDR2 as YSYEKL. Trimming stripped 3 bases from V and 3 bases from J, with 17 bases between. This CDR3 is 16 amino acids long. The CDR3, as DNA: TGCGCCAGCAGCCAGGGACGTGGGGGGAGCGAAGAGACCCAGTACTTC. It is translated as CASSQGRGGSEETQYF.

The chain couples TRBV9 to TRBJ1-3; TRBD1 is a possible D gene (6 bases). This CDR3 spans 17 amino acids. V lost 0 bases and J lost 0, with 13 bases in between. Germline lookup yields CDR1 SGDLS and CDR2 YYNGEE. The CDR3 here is CASSVGGGTGSGNTIYF. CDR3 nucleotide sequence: TGTGCCAGCAGCGTAGGAGGGGGAACGGGCTCTGGAAACACCATATATTTT. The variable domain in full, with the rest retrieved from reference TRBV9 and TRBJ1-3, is DSGVTQTPKHLITATGQRVTLRCSPRSGDLSVYWYQQSLDQGLQFLIQYYNGEERAKGNILERFSAQQFPDLHSELNLSSLELGDSALYFCASSVGGGTGSGNTIYFGEGSWLTVV.

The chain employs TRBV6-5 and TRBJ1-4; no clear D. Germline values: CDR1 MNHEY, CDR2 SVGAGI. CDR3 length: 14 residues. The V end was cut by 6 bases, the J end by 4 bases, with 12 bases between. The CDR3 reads CASRDGQNNEKLFF. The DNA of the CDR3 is TGTGCCAGCAGGGACGGGCAGAATAATGAAAAACTGTTTTTT.

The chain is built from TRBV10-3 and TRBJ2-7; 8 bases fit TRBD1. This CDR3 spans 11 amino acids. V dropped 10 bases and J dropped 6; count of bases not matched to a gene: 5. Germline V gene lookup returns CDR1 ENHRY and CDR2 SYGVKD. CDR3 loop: CATGQASEQYV. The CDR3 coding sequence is TGTGCCACGGGACAGGCTAGCGAGCAGTACGTC.

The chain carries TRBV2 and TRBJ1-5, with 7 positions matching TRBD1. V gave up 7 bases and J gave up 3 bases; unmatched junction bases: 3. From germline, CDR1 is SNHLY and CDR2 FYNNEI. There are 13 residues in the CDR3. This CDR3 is CASTRGPNQPQHF. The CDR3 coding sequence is TGTGCCAGCACGAGGGGGCCCAATCAGCCCCAGCATTTT.

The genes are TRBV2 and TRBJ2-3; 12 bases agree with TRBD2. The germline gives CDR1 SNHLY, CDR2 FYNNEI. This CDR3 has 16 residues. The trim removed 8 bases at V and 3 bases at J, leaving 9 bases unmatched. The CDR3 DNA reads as TGTGCCAGCTTGCGGACTAGCGGGGCGGAGACAGATACGCAGTATTTT. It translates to CASLRTSGAETDTQYF. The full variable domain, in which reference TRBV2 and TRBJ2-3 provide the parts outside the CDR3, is EPEVTQTPSHQVTQMGQEVILRCVPISNHLYFYWYRQILGQKVEFLVSFYNNEISEKSEIFDDQFSVERPDGSNFTLKIRSTKLEDSAMYFCASLRTSGAETDTQYFGPGTRLTVL.

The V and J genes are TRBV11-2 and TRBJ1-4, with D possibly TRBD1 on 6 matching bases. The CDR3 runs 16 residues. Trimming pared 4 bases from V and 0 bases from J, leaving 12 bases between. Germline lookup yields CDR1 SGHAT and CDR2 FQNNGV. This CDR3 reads CASSSGQTATNEKLFF. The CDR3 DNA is TGTGCCAGCAGCTCAGGACAGACCGCAACTAATGAAAAACTGTTTTTT.